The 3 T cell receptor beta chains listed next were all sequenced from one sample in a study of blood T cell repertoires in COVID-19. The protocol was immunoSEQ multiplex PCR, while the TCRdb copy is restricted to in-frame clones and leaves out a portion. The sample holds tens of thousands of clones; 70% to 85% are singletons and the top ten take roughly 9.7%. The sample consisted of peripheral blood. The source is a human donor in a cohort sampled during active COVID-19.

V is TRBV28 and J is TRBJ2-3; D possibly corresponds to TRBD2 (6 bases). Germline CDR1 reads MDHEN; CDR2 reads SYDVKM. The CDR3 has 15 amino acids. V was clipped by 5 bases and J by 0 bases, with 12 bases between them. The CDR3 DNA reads TGTGCCAGCAGTCCCCTCGGGACTAGCACAGATACGCAGTATTTT. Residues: CASSPLGTSTDTQYF.

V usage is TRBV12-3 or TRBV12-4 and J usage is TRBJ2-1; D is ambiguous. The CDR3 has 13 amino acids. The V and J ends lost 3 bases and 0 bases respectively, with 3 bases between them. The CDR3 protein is CASSFRSYNEQFF. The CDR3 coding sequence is TGTGCCAGCAGTTTTCGCTCCTACAATGAGCAGTTCTTC.

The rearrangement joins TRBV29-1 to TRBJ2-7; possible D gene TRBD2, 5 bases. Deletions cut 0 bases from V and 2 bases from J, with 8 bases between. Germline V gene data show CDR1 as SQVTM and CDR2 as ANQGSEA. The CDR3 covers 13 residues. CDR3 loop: CSVEEAGTYEQYF. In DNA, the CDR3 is TGCAGCGTTGAAGAGGCGGGTACCTACGAGCAGTACTTC.